This T cell receptor (beta chain) was recorded in a study of blood T cells in healthy people across ages. Worth noting for this clonotype: The antigen is not known.

Study outcomes and limitations: Naive CD4+ cell counts and diversity both ran higher in long-lived than in aged donors.

Alongside a J-beta primer mix, a sample-barcoded 5' primer served in a second PCR lasting roughly 7 to 11 cycles. TCRdb re-analysed the 5' RACE reads in MiXCR, keeping a single row per CDR3 protein. The profile shows under 1,100,000 distinct CDR3 sequences, 20% to 25% of them singletons. V shed 4 bases and J shed 4 bases, with 12 bases lying between them. Per the germline V gene, CDR1 is SGHRS and CDR2 is YFSETQ. The length of the CDR3 is 13 residues. This same sample was also taken into another study, of T cells of mothers and their children. According to that study: Clones that were microchimeric and persistent were not detected among T cells.

The chain has TRBV5-1 and TRBJ2-7; no clear D gene. The sample consisted of blood. The clonotype originates from a girl between 2 and 10 years old in good health. The CDR3 sequence: CASSPGGEYEQYF. Here the CDR3 DNA reads TGCGCCAGCAGCCCGGGTGGGGAATACGAGCAGTACTTC.